A single sample gave rise to the 20 T cell receptor beta chains below, sequenced in a study of cytomegalovirus exposure and HLA in healthy donors. The PCR made use of 60 Vbeta and 13 Jbeta primers. TCRdb keeps only in-frame clones here, not all; method: immunoSEQ multiplex PCR. The sample yields about 150,000 clones, 79% seen once. Sequencing input: PBMCs. Every receptor here comes from a man aged 30 to 45 in good health and CMV-seropositive.

This chain connects TRBV28 to TRBJ2-7, with TRBD1 matching 10 bases. V lost 5 bases, J lost 4 bases, and 8 bases stayed unmatched. The CDR3 contains 15 residues. From germline, CDR1 is MDHEN and CDR2 SYDVKM. The CDR3 sequence: CASSTGQGVGYEQYF. As DNA, the CDR3 is TGTGCCAGCAGTACCGGACAGGGGGTCGGGTACGAGCAGTACTTC.

This clone was observed a few times. The chain carries TRBV11-2 and TRBJ2-2; 12 positions agree with TRBD2. The V gene's germline CDR1 is SGHAT and CDR2 FQNNGV. Germline trimming cut 5 bases from V and 6 bases from J; bases unmatched to any gene: 4. This CDR3 is built from 15 residues. In DNA, the CDR3 is TGTGCCAGCAGCCTGGGACTAGCGGGCGCCGGGGAGCTGTTTTTT. It encodes CASSLGLAGAGELFF. The full variable domain, completed using reference TRBV11-2 and TRBJ2-2, is EAGVAQSPRYKIIEKRQSVAFWCNPISGHATLYWYQQILGQGPKLLIQFQNNGVVDDSQLPKDRFSAERLKGVDSTLKIQPAKLEDSAVYLCASSLGLAGAGELFFGEGSRLTVL.

The rearrangement uses TRBV7-9 and TRBJ2-7, with D maybe TRBD2 (5 bases). This CDR3 is built from 13 residues. The V gene's germline CDR1 is SEHNR and CDR2 FQNEAQ (reference sequence). Trimming took 5 bases from V and 3 from J, leaving 11 bases between them. This chain's CDR3 is CASSPPRGYEQYF. CDR3 bases: TGTGCCAGCAGCCCGCCCCGGGGCTACGAGCAGTACTTC.

This chain joins TRBV7-9 and TRBJ2-1; 7 bases are shared with TRBD2. Trimming at V came to 3 bases and at J to 6 bases, leaving 5 bases not matched to a gene. Germline V gene data show CDR1 as SEHNR and CDR2 as FQNEAQ (reference sequence). CDR3 length equals 14 residues. CDR3 protein: CASSFTPGGNEQFF. Written as DNA, the CDR3 is TGTGCCAGCAGCTTTACGCCGGGGGGCAATGAGCAGTTCTTC. Combining the CDR3 with reference TRBV7-9 and TRBJ2-1 gives the whole variable domain DTGVSQNPRHKITKRGQNVTFRCDPISEHNRLYWYRQTLGQGPEFLTYFQNEAQLEKSRLLSDRFSAERPKGSFSTLEIQRTEQGDSAMYLCASSFTPGGNEQFFGPGTRLTVL.

The rearrangement uses TRBV5-1 and TRBJ2-3, with 8 bases lining up with TRBD1. The CDR3 consists of 15 residues. Germline V gene lookup returns CDR1 SGHRS and CDR2 YFSETQ. With 4 bases clipped from V and 5 bases from J, the junction kept 9 bases outside the gene matches. CDR3 protein: CASSLRQGLGDTQYF. The CDR3 DNA follows: TGCGCCAGCAGCCTCCGACAGGGGCTAGGAGATACGCAGTATTTT.

The DNA for the CDR3 is TGCGCCAGCAGCTTGGCCACCTCTAGCGGAGGAAGCAATGAGCAGTTCTTC. This gives the protein CASSLATSSGGSNEQFF. This chain joins TRBV5-1 and TRBJ2-1, with 7 bases fitting TRBD2. V shed 0 bases, J shed 6 bases, and the junction held 12 bases outside the gene matches. The V gene's germline CDR1 is SGHRS and CDR2 YFSETQ. CDR3 length equals 17 residues.

This chain connects TRBV10-1 to TRBJ1-5, with TRBD1 matching over 7 bases. The CDR3 is 14 residues long. CDR1 is WNHNN, CDR2 SYGVQD, per germline (reference sequence). J lost 3 bases, V lost 3 bases, and 2 bases had no gene match. DNA for the CDR3: TGCGCCAGCAGTGAAGGGACAGTCAATCAGCCCCAGCATTTT. Translating gives CASSEGTVNQPQHF.

V and J are TRBV4-1 and TRBJ1-4; tentative D call: TRBD1 (5 bases). CDR3 length: 18 amino acids. V lost 3 bases, J lost 2 bases, and 19 bases lay in between. Germline lookup yields CDR1 MGHRA and CDR2 YSYEKL. The CDR3 DNA sequence: TGCGCCAGCAGCCAGGGGGGATCATTCGAAATGACTAATGAAAAACTGTTTTTT. This codes for CASSQGGSFEMTNEKLFF.

This chain uses TRBV9 with TRBJ2-1; 12 bases are shared with TRBD2. In germline, CDR1 is SGDLS, CDR2 YYNGEE. J lost 8 bases, V lost 0 bases, and 3 bases had no gene match. This CDR3 spans 15 amino acids. This CDR3 is CASSVGTSGTYEQFF. The CDR3 DNA reads as TGTGCCAGCAGCGTAGGGACTAGCGGGACTTATGAGCAGTTCTTC.

The chain links TRBV19 to TRBJ2-1; 7 bases match TRBD1. Per germline, CDR1 LNHDA and CDR2 SQIVND (reference sequence). The J segment lost 4 bases and the V segment lost 7 bases, leaving 4 bases of the junction unmatched. The length of the CDR3 is 13 residues. In DNA form, the CDR3 reads TGTGCCAGTATAGAGACAGGGTACAATGAGCAGTTCTTC. Encoded protein: CASIETGYNEQFF.

This clone came up once. The CDR3 spells CASSLGNRGRSGTQYF. In nucleotides, the CDR3 is TGTGCCAGCAGTTTGGGGAACAGGGGGAGATCGGGTACGCAGTATTTT. The chain joins TRBV27 to TRBJ2-3, with 8 bases matching TRBD1. Germline assignment: CDR1 MNHEY and CDR2 SMNVEV (reference sequence). Unmatched junction bases numbered 13, after V lost 3 bases and J lost 8 bases. CDR3 length: 16 amino acids.

The chain carries TRBV7-7 and TRBJ1-1; 7 bases align to TRBD1. CDR1 and CDR2 from the germline V gene are SSHAT and FNYEAQ (reference sequence). V dropped 5 bases and J dropped 4; count of bases not matched to a gene: 7. This CDR3 is 14 amino acids long. The CDR3 here is CASSPWTGGTEAFF. The DNA of the CDR3 is TGTGCCAGCAGCCCATGGACAGGTGGCACTGAAGCTTTCTTT. The entire variable domain, with the rest obtained from reference TRBV7-7 and TRBJ1-1, is as follows: GAGVSQSPRYKVTKRGQDVTLRCDPISSHATLYWYQQALGQGPEFLTYFNYEAQPDKSGLPSDRFSAERPEGSISTLTIQRTEQRDSAMYRCASSPWTGGTEAFFGQGTRLTVV.

The rearrangement links TRBV5-1 to TRBJ2-5, with a possible D match to TRBD2 (6 bases). The V end lost 3 bases, the J end lost 1 base, and 10 bases lay between the germline ends. CDR1 SGHRS and CDR2 YFSETQ come from the germline V gene. This CDR3 region has 14 residues. CDR3 residues: CASSSGESQETQYF. The CDR3 bases are TGCGCCAGCAGCTCGGGAGAATCCCAAGAGACCCAGTACTTC.

This clone was seen only a few times. Relative to the germline gene, one junction end is altered; a read error may explain this. V gene TRBV7-9 combines with J gene TRBJ1-1; 9 positions agree with TRBD1. Germline CDR1 reads SEHNR; CDR2 reads FQNEAQ (reference sequence). The CDR3 covers 13 residues. The CDR3, as DNA: TGTGCCAGCAGTGGGACAGGGAACACTGAATCTTTCTTT. It translates to CASSGTGNTESFF.

The V call is TRBV6-1, the J call TRBJ2-3, with 9 nucleotides matching TRBD2. V gave up 6 bases and J gave up 6 bases; unmatched junction bases: 4. The CDR3 extends over 13 amino acids. Germline CDR1 is MNHNS and CDR2 is SASEGT. CDR3 loop: CASSSGGQDTQYF. The CDR3 DNA sequence: TGTGCCAGCAGCAGCGGGGGGCAGGATACGCAGTATTTT.

This rearrangement joins TRBV5-1 to TRBJ1-4, with TRBD1 identical over 8 bases. Germline lookup yields CDR1 SGHRS and CDR2 YFSETQ. This CDR3 region has 15 residues. With 4 bases clipped from V and 7 bases from J, the junction kept 9 bases outside the gene matches. CDR3 amino acids: CASSPNRGDGEKLFF. As DNA, the CDR3 is TGCGCCAGCAGCCCCAACAGGGGGGACGGTGAAAAACTGTTTTTT.

This chain connects TRBV19 to TRBJ1-2; the match to TRBD1 covers 8 bases. Germline CDR1 is LNHDA and CDR2 is SQIVND (reference sequence). V lost 1 base to trimming and J lost 4 bases; unmatched junction nucleotides: 8. The CDR3 spans 16 residues. For the CDR3, the DNA is TGTGCCAGTAGTATAGCAGGCGCAGGGGGCACCTATGGCTACACCTTC. This gives the protein CASSIAGAGGTYGYTF.

The chain carries TRBV6-1 and TRBJ1-4, with D hard to call. Germline CDR1 is MNHNS and CDR2 is SASEGT. V was cut by 8 bases and J by 0 bases, with 7 bases left in between. This CDR3 comprises 13 residues. The CDR3 DNA sequence: TGTGCCAGCCAGGTGTCAACTAATGAAAAACTGTTTTTT. Its protein product is CASQVSTNEKLFF.

This chain connects TRBV6-5 to TRBJ2-7; 9 positions agree with TRBD1. CDR1 is MNHEY and CDR2 is SVGAGI in the germline V gene. The CDR3 sequence is 15 residues long. After removal of 10 bases from V and 3 bases from J, the junction contained 13 bases not matched to a gene. This chain's CDR3 is CAIPPRTGDIYEQYF. The CDR3 DNA sequence: TGTGCCATTCCCCCTCGGACAGGGGATATCTACGAGCAGTACTTC.

The rearrangement links TRBV28 to TRBJ2-6; 9 bases are a match to TRBD2. Germline V CDR1 and CDR2: MDHEN, SYDVKM. V lost 8 bases, J lost 4 bases, and 9 bases stayed unmatched. The CDR3 consists of 16 residues. DNA for the CDR3: TGTGCCAGCCTCGGTGGCGGGAGGGCGGGGGCCAACGTCCTGACTTTC. As protein: CASLGGGRAGANVLTF. Using reference TRBV28 and TRBJ2-6 for the parts outside the CDR3, the full variable domain is DVKVTQSSRYLVKRTGEKVFLECVQDMDHENMFWYRQDPGLGLRLIYFSYDVKMKEKGDIPEGYSVSREKKERFSLILESASTNQTSMYLCASLGGGRAGANVLTFGAGSRLTVL.